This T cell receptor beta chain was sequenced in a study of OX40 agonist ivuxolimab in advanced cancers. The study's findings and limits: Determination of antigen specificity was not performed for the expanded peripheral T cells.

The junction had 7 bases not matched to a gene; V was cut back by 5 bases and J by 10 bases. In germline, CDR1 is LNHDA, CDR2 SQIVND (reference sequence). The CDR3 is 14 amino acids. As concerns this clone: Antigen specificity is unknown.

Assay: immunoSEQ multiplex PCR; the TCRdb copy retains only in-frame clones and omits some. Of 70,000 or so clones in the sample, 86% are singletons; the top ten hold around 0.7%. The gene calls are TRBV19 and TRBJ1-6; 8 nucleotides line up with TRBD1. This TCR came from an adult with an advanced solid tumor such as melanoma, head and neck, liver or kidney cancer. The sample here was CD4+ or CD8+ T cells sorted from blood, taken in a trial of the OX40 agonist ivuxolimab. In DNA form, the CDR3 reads TGTGCCAGTAGTTCCCGGACAGGGATCTCACCCCTCCACTTT. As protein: CASSSRTGISPLHF.